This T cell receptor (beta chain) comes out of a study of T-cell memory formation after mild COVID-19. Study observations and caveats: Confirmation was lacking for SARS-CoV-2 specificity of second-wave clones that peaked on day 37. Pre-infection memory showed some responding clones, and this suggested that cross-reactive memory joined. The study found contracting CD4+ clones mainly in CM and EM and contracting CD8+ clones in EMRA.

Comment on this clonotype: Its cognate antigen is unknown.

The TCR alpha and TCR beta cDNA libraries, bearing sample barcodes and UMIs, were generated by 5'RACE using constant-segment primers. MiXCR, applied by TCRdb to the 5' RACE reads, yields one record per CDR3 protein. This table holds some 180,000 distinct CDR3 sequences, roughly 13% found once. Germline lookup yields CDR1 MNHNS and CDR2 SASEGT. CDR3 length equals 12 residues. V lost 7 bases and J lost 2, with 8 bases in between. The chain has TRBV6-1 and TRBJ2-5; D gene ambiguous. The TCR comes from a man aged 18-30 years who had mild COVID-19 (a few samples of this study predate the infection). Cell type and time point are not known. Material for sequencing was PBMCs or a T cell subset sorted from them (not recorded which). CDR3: CASTVFQETQYF. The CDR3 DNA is TGTGCCAGCACGGTATTTCAAGAGACCCAGTACTTC.